The entry below gives a single T cell receptor beta chain sequence along with its context. Its antigen remains unidentified. The data belong to a study of CD8 T cells in ankylosing spondylitis. Findings of the study overall: Certain motif variants had earlier been reported in reactive arthritis synovial fluid and blood. Significant enrichment of disease-linked clones was reportedly seen in matched ankylosing spondylitis synovial fluid.

Germline values: CDR1 MNHNS, CDR2 SASEGT. V shed 5 bases and J shed 2 bases, with 4 bases lying between them. This CDR3 has 13 amino acids. TCRdb redid the calling of the 5' RACE reads with MiXCR, one entry per CDR3 protein. The sample includes roughly 48,000 distinct CDR3 sequences, roughly 7.4% seen only once; the top ten take roughly 8.1%. The clonotype was recovered from a female donor with ankylosing spondylitis or in good health (not recorded which). The V call is TRBV6-1, the J call TRBJ2-6; D call uncertain. The sample consisted of blood, either unsorted or a sorted T cell fraction (not recorded which). CDR3 nucleotide sequence: TGTGCCAGCAGTAAGCCTGGGGCCAACGTCCTGACTTTC. Amino acid sequence: CASSKPGANVLTF.